What follows is one TCR beta chain and its context. Antigen unknown. Other DNA sequences in this specimen translate into the identical CDR3. V was trimmed by 2 bases and J by 0 bases, leaving 4 bases between them. Germline V CDR1 and CDR2: MDHEN, SYDVKM. CDR3 length: 13 amino acids. The sample originates from a study of cytomegalovirus exposure and HLA in healthy donors. Both 60 Vbeta primers and 13 Jbeta primers went into the PCR. Authors' processing steps: Later analysis identified around 85 million unique TCR beta chains, about 10 million shared. Generated by immunoSEQ multiplex PCR, the TCRdb table keeps only in-frame clones and is missing some. The V and J calls and clone size come from that table; D and trimming were worked out from the DNA. The sample shows 150,000 or so clones, roughly three quarters of them seen only once. Study results and limitations: The study reported that TCR beta sequences accurately predicted HLA-A and HLA-B alleles in most subjects. An analysis done earlier found most TCR beta V segments productive about 87% or about 30% of the time. TCR beta V- and J-gene trimming was later associated with a missense DCLRE1C variant.

V gene TRBV28 combines with J gene TRBJ1-1; D is undetermined. The receptor was derived from a middle-aged woman in good health and CMV-seropositive. The specimen sequenced was PBMCs. The CDR3 nucleotides read TGTGCCAGCAGTTTACCCGTGAACACTGAAGCTTTCTTT. Translated, it gives CASSLPVNTEAFF. Together with reference TRBV28 and TRBJ1-1, the CDR3 gives the full variable domain: DVKVTQSSRYLVKRTGEKVFLECVQDMDHENMFWYRQDPGLGLRLIYFSYDVKMKEKGDIPEGYSVSREKKERFSLILESASTNQTSMYLCASSLPVNTEAFFGQGTRLTVV.